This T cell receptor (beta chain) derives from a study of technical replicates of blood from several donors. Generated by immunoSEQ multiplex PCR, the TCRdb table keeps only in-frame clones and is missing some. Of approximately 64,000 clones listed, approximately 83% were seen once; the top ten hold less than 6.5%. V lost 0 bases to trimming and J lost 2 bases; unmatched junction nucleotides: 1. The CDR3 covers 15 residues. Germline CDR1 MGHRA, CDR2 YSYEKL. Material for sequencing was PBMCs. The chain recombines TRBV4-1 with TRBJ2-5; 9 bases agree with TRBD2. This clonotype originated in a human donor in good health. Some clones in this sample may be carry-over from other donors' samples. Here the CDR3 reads CASSQELAGQETQYF. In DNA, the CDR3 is TGCGCCAGCAGCCAAGAGCTAGCGGGACAAGAGACCCAGTACTTC.